Below, 25 T cell receptor beta chains from the same sample are listed, as sequenced in a study of T cells in Graves' hyperthyroidism and ophthalmopathy. The CDR3 regions of TCR beta were amplified from RNA transcripts. The HTBI primer set drove a first-round RT-PCR of the TCR CDR3. From the multiplex PCR reads, TCRdb called clonotypes with MiXCR, one entry per CDR3 protein. The repertoire includes around 200,000 distinct CDR3 sequences, about a sixth of them detected once, and about 29% sits in the top ten. Material: blood. These receptors were obtained from a woman aged 45-65 years with Graves' hyperthyroidism.

The chain couples TRBV7-3 to TRBJ1-1; D unresolved. V lost 6 bases and J 3 bases, leaving 14 bases between the germline ends. CDR1 and CDR2 (germline): SGHTA, FQGTGA. CDR3 size: 14 residues. CDR3 amino acids: CASSQDSTDTEAFF. The DNA for the CDR3 is TGTGCCAGCAGTCAGGACTCGACGGACACTGAAGCTTTCTTT. Complete variable domain (other parts from reference TRBV7-3 and TRBJ1-1): GAGVSQTPSNKVTEKGKYVELRCDPISGHTALYWYRQSLGQGPEFLIYFQGTGAADDSGLPNDRFFAVRPEGSVSTLKIQRTERGDSAVYLCASSQDSTDTEAFFGQGTRLTVV.

V usage is TRBV7-2 and J usage is TRBJ2-1; 8 bases align to TRBD1. From germline, CDR1 is SGHTA and CDR2 FQGNSA. CDR3 size: 18 residues. With 1 base clipped from V and 0 bases from J, the junction kept 8 bases outside the gene matches. The CDR3 region has the DNA TGTGCCAGCAGCTTAGACCAGGGGGCGTCAGGCTCCTACAATGAGCAGTTCTTC. Translating gives CASSLDQGASGSYNEQFF. The full variable domain, its missing parts supplied by reference TRBV7-2 and TRBJ2-1, is GAGVSQSPSNKVTEKGKDVELRCDPISGHTALYWYRQSLGQGLEFLIYFQGNSAPDKSGLPSDRFSAERTGGSVSTLTIQRTQQEDSAVYLCASSLDQGASGSYNEQFFGPGTRLTVL.

There are many counts of this clonotype. This chain connects TRBV28 to TRBJ2-5; D is possibly TRBD1 (6 bases). Trimming removed 4 bases at V and 3 bases at J, with 18 bases between. The length of the CDR3 is 16 residues. Germline V gene data show CDR1 as MDHEN and CDR2 as SYDVKM. CDR3 protein: CASSSTSSGVKETQYF. The CDR3, as DNA: TGTGCCAGCAGTTCCACAAGCTCAGGGGTGAAAGAGACCCAGTACTTC.

This clonotype was picked up many times. V and J are TRBV7-9 and TRBJ1-6; 8 bases match TRBD1. CDR1 is SEHNR and CDR2 is FQNEAQ in the germline V gene (reference sequence). The CDR3 has 16 amino acids. V lost 4 bases and J lost 9; bases outside the gene matches: 11. CDR3 loop: CASSSQGAKGGSPLHF. As DNA, the CDR3 is TGTGCCAGCAGCTCGCAGGGGGCAAAAGGAGGTTCACCCCTCCACTTT.

This clonotype was seen many times. V and J are TRBV2 and TRBJ1-5, with D unresolved. Deletions cut 3 bases from V and 3 bases from J, with 6 bases between. The CDR3 runs 13 residues. The germline CDR1 and CDR2 sequences are SNHLY and FYNNEI. The CDR3 spells CASSESNNQPQHF. CDR3 sequence (DNA): TGTGCCAGCAGTGAGAGTAACAATCAGCCCCAGCATTTT.

The table lists this clonotype with many counts. A junction boundary mismatches the germline segment, possibly from a read error. The V gene is TRBV6-1, the J gene TRBJ2-5; TRBD2 matches 12 bases. The CDR3 is 12 amino acids. Germline CDR1 reads MNHNS; CDR2 reads SASEGT. The DNA for the CDR3 is TGTGCCAGCATGCCTAGCGGGGGGGCCACGGACTTC. Translated, it gives CASMPSGGATDF.

Ten or more counts support this clonotype. The chain employs TRBV28 and TRBJ1-1, with 7 bases identical to TRBD1. The V and J ends lost 6 bases and 0 bases, in that order; junction bases with no gene match: 4. CDR1 and CDR2 from the germline V gene are MDHEN and SYDVKM. The CDR3 has 14 amino acids. DNA of the CDR3: TGTGCCAGCAGCCGGGACAGCATGAACACTGAAGCTTTCTTT. Protein product: CASSRDSMNTEAFF.

The chain employs TRBV7-3 and TRBJ1-5; D gene unclear. The CDR3 extends over 13 amino acids. Per the germline V gene, CDR1 is SGHTA and CDR2 is FQGTGA. The ends were cut back, 6 bases at V and 3 bases at J, with 9 bases in the middle. The CDR3 spells CASRLTVNQPQHF. CDR3 nucleotide sequence: TGTGCCAGCAGGCTAACAGTCAATCAGCCCCAGCATTTT.

This clonotype has ten or more counts. The chain employs TRBV11-2 and TRBJ2-1; no clear D. Germline V lookup: CDR1 SGHAT, CDR2 FQNNGV. V was pared by 4 bases and J by 4 bases, with 8 bases between. This CDR3 has 13 amino acids. The CDR3 DNA reads TGTGCCAGCAGCTCGCAGAGATACAATGAGCAGTTCTTC. Translation gives CASSSQRYNEQFF.

The sample holds many counts of this clonotype. The chain combines TRBV4-1 with TRBJ1-5; D possibly corresponds to TRBD1 (5 bases). V was pared by 3 bases and J by 7 bases, with 10 bases between. Germline-derived CDR1 and CDR2 are MGHRA and YSYEKL. The CDR3 consists of 13 residues. The CDR3 bases are TGCGCCAGCAGCCAGGGGGATGGACAGCCCCAGCATTTT. Its translation is CASSQGDGQPQHF.

This clonotype appeared many times. A junction boundary mismatches the germline segment, possibly from a read error. J is TRBJ2-3 and V is TRBV6-2 or TRBV6-3; tentatively, D is TRBD1 (6 bases). This CDR3 is 15 amino acids long. Looked up from germline, CDR1 is MNHEY and CDR2 is SVGEGT. CDR3 in DNA: TGTGCCAGCAGCTACTGGGCAGGGGTCACAGATACGCAGTATTTT. Residues: CASSYWAGVTDTQYF.

This clonotype was counted ten times or more. This rearrangement joins TRBV29-1 to TRBJ2-5; 9 nucleotides align to TRBD1. After removal of 7 bases from V and 5 bases from J, the junction contained 11 bases not matched to a gene. CDR1 is SQVTM, CDR2 ANQGSEA, per germline. The CDR3 has 14 amino acids. CDR3 nucleotides: TGCAGCGCTAGTCCCGGGACAGGGATCGAGACCCAGTACTTC. Translation: CSASPGTGIETQYF. The entire variable domain, with the rest obtained from reference TRBV29-1 and TRBJ2-5, is as follows: SAVISQKPSRDICQRGTSLTIQCQVDSQVTMMFWYRQQPGQSLTLIATANQGSEATYESGFVIDKFPISRPNLTFSTLTVSNMSPEDSSIYLCSASPGTGIETQYFGPGTRLLVL.

This clonotype was found many times. This chain connects TRBV6-1 to TRBJ1-5; the D is unclear. Germline assignment: CDR1 MNHNS and CDR2 SASEGT. Trimming pared 2 bases from V and 7 bases from J, leaving 6 bases between. This CDR3 comprises 12 residues. The CDR3 sequence: CASSESAQPQHF. The CDR3 nucleotides are TGTGCCAGCAGTGAATCCGCACAGCCCCAGCATTTT.

The gene calls are TRBV2 and TRBJ1-3; TRBD1 agrees at 7 bases. V was pared by 7 bases and J by 8 bases, with 11 bases of the junction left unmatched. This CDR3 comprises 14 residues. CDR1 SNHLY and CDR2 FYNNEI come from the germline V gene. The CDR3 nucleotides read TGTGCCAGCACCAGCGACAGGGTCTCCGACACCATATATTTT. Translated: CASTSDRVSDTIYF.

This clonotype was seen many times. V is TRBV7-9 and J is TRBJ1-1, with unresolved D. CDR3 length equals 14 residues. Trimming removed 2 bases at V and 7 bases at J, with 14 bases between. Germline CDR1 reads SEHNR; CDR2 reads FQNEAQ (reference sequence). The CDR3 here is CASSLLSPMGEAFF. In nucleotides, the CDR3 is TGTGCCAGCAGCTTACTCTCTCCGATGGGTGAAGCTTTCTTT.

The chain has TRBV6-4 and TRBJ2-3, with a weak D call TRBD1 (5 bases). Germline V lookup: CDR1 MRHNA, CDR2 SNTAGT. The length of the CDR3 is 13 residues. Trimming cost V 6 bases and J 2 bases, with 9 bases left between them. This chain's CDR3 is CASSPRDTDTQYF. The CDR3 DNA sequence: TGTGCCAGCAGCCCCAGGGACACAGATACGCAGTATTTT.

This chain links TRBV20-1 with TRBJ2-5; D is possibly TRBD1 (6 bases). Germline V gives CDR1 DFQATT, CDR2 SNEGSKA (reference sequence). Trimming stripped 6 bases from V and 4 bases from J, with 18 bases between. The CDR3 totals 14 residues. The CDR3 loop is CSASGADILETQYF. CDR3 sequence (DNA): TGCAGTGCCTCAGGGGCGGACATCTTAGAGACCCAGTACTTC.

This clonotype was found many times. The chain combines TRBV27 with TRBJ1-2; no clear D. This CDR3 is 17 amino acids long. Trimming cost V 0 bases and J 2 bases, with 16 bases left between them. In germline, CDR1 is MNHEY, CDR2 SMNVEV (reference sequence). This CDR3 reads CASSLSGSLPLNYGYTF. The CDR3, as DNA: TGTGCCAGCAGTTTATCGGGCTCCTTGCCCCTAAACTATGGCTACACCTTC.

The table lists this clonotype with many counts. This sequence joins TRBV28 and TRBJ1-1; D is uncertain. From germline, CDR1 is MDHEN and CDR2 SYDVKM. CDR3 length equals 14 residues. Trimming left V 3 bases short and J 2 bases short, with 10 bases between. In nucleotides, the CDR3 is TGTGCCAGCAGTTTTGATCCCAGTAACACTGAAGCTTTCTTT. Translated, it gives CASSFDPSNTEAFF.

This clonotype showed up many times. V and J are TRBV11-2 and TRBJ2-2; D gene ambiguous. Germline values: CDR1 SGHAT, CDR2 FQNNGV. V shed 1 base and J shed 5 bases, with 11 bases lying between them. The CDR3 consists of 15 residues. CDR3 residues: CASSLVGRGTGELFF. CDR3 bases: TGTGCCAGCAGCTTAGTAGGCAGAGGTACCGGGGAGCTGTTTTTT.

This clonotype was observed at least ten times. This chain uses TRBV28 with TRBJ1-6; D is perhaps TRBD1 (6 bases). CDR3 length: 17 residues. The germline CDR1 and CDR2 sequences are MDHEN and SYDVKM. The V gene lost 5 bases and the J gene lost 5 bases, with 19 bases spanning the gap. CDR3 DNA sequence: TGTGCCAGCAGTATCCCACCTCCGGGACACAATAATTCACCCCTCCACTTT. Encoded protein: CASSIPPPGHNNSPLHF.

At least ten counts were recorded for this clonotype. The rearrangement uses TRBV27 and TRBJ1-2; 7 bases are shared with TRBD1. The junction had 8 bases not matched to a gene; V was cut back by 4 bases and J by 0 bases. The CDR3 covers 16 residues. The germline V gene encodes CDR1 MNHEY and CDR2 SMNVEV (reference sequence). CDR3 residues: CASSWTGPPSNYGYTF. The CDR3 DNA sequence: TGTGCCAGCAGTTGGACAGGACCGCCTTCTAACTATGGCTACACCTTC.

This clonotype was seen at least ten times. The gene calls are TRBV3-2 and TRBJ2-7; no check of the table's D call, TRBD1, against the DNA was made. TRBV3-2 is termed a pseudogene. This CDR3 is 15 amino acids long. The CDR3 sequence: CASSHQRDSSYEQYF. CDR3 DNA: TGTGCCAGCAGCCACCAACGGGACAGCTCCTACGAGCAGTACTTC.

The rearrangement uses TRBV20-1 and TRBJ2-7, with D tentatively TRBD1 (5 bases). Trimming shortened V by 1 base and J by 5 bases, and 15 bases separated the two germline ends. CDR1 and CDR2 (germline): DFQATT, SNEGSKA (reference sequence). This CDR3 is 14 amino acids long. The CDR3 nucleotides are TGCAGTGCTAGAGGCCAACAAGGGGTCAACGAGCAGTACTTC. Its translation is CSARGQQGVNEQYF.

This chain uses TRBV7-2 with TRBJ1-6, with D unclear. The CDR3 is made up of 15 amino acids. CDR1 and CDR2 from the germline V gene are SGHTA and FQGNSA. Trimming stripped 0 bases from V and 16 bases from J, with 19 bases between. The CDR3 region is CASSLATTIYLSLHF. DNA of the CDR3: TGTGCCAGCAGCTTAGCGACCACGATCTATCTGTCACTCCACTTT.